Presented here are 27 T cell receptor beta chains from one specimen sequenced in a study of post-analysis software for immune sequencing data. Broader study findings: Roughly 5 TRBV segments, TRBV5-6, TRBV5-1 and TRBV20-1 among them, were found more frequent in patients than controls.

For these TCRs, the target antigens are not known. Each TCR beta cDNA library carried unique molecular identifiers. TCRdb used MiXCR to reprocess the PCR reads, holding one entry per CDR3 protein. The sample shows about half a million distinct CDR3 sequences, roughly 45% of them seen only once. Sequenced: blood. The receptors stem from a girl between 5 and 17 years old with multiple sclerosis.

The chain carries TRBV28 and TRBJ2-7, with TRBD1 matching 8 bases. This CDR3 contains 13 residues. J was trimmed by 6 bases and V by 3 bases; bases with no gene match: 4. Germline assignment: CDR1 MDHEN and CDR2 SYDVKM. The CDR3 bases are TGTGCCAGCAGTTTGGACAGGGTCGGCGAGCAGTACTTC. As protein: CASSLDRVGEQYF.

The CDR3 bases are TGTGCCACCAGTGACGCCAGGGGGCTTGGAGCGACCCAGTACTTC. Amino acid sequence: CATSDARGLGATQYF. The genes are TRBV24-1 and TRBJ2-5, with TRBD1 matching 8 bases. Germline CDR1 and CDR2: KGHDR and SFDVKD. This CDR3 region has 15 residues. Trimming took 4 bases from V and 7 from J; bases not matched to a gene: 10.

The CDR3 DNA sequence: TGCGCCAGCAGCCGAGGGACAGGGGGTAGCTATGGCTACACCTTC. It is translated as CASSRGTGGSYGYTF. The chain has TRBV5-1 and TRBJ1-2, with 11 bases lining up with TRBD1. The CDR3 is made up of 15 amino acids. Germline CDR1 and CDR2: SGHRS and YFSETQ. Germline trimming cut 4 bases from V and 4 bases from J; bases unmatched to any gene: 6.

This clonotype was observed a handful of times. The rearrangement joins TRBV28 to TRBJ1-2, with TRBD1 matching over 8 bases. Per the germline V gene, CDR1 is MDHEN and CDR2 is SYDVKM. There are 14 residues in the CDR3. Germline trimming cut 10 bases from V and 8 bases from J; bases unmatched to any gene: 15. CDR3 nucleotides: TGTGCCACCAACAGGCGGCAGGGGGCAAGGGGCTACACCTTC. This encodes CATNRRQGARGYTF.

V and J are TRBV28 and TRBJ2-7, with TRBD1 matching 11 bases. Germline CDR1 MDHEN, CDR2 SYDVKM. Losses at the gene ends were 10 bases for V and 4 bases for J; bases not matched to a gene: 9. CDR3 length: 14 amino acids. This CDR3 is CAIRPRDRGYEQYF. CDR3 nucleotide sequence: TGTGCCATTCGTCCCCGGGACAGGGGGTACGAGCAGTACTTC.

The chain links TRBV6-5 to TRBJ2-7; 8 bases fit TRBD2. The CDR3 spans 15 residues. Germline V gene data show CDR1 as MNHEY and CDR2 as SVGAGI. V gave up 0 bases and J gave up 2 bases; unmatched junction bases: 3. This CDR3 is CASSYSTSGTYEQYF. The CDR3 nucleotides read TGTGCCAGCAGTTACTCTACTAGCGGCACCTACGAGCAGTACTTC.

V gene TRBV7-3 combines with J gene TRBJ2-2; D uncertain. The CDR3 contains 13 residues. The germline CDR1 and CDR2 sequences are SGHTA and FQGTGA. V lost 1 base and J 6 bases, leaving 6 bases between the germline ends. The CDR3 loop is CASSLNAAGELFF. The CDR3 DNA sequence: TGTGCCAGCAGCTTAAACGCAGCCGGGGAGCTGTTTTTT. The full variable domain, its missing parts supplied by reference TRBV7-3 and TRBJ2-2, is GAGVSQTPSNKVTEKGKYVELRCDPISGHTALYWYRQSLGQGPEFLIYFQGTGAADDSGLPNDRFFAVRPEGSVSTLKIQRTERGDSAVYLCASSLNAAGELFFGEGSRLTVL.

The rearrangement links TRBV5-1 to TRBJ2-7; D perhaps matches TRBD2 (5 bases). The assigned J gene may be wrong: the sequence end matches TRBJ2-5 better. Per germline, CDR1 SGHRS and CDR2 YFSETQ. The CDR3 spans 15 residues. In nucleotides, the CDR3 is TGCGCCAGCAGCTCCGCGTGGGGAGAGACAGAGACCCAGTACTTC. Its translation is CASSSAWGETETQYF.

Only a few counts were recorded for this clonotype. CDR3 nucleotides: TGTGCCAGCAGCTTGGGTCCTAGCGGGACTACCCAAGAGACCCAGTACTTC. Translated: CASSLGPSGTTQETQYF. The rearrangement joins TRBV5-4 to TRBJ2-5; TRBD2 matches 9 bases. The CDR3 is 17 residues long. With V trimmed by 0 bases and J by 1 base, 7 bases remained unmatched. Germline assignment: CDR1 SGHNT and CDR2 YYREEE (reference sequence). Full variable domain (missing parts from reference TRBV5-4 and TRBJ2-5): ETGVTQSPTHLIKTRGQQVTLRCSSQSGHNTVSWYQQALGQGPQFIFQYYREEENGRGNFPPRFSGLQFPNYSSELNVNALELDDSALYLCASSLGPSGTTQETQYFGPGTRLLVL.

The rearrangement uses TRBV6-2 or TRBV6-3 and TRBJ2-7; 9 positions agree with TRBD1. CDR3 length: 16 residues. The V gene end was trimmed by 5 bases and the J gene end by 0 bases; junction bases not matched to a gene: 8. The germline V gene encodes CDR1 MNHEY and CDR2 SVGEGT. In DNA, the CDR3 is TGTGCCAGCAGTGCCCGGGACAGGGATCGCTCCTACGAGCAGTACTTC. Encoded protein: CASSARDRDRSYEQYF.

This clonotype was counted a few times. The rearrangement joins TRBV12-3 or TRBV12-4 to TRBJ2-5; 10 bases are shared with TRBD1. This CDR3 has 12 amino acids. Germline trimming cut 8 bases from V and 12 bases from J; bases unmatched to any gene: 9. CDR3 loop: CASRTGGLREYF. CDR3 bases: TGTGCCAGCCGGACAGGGGGTCTCCGGGAGTACTTC.

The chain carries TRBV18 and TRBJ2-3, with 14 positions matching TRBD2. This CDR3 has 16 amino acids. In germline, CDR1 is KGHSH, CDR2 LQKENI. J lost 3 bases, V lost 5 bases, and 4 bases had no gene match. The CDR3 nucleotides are TGTGCCAGCTCATACGGACTAGCGGGAGGTACAGATACGCAGTATTTT. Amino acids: CASSYGLAGGTDTQYF.

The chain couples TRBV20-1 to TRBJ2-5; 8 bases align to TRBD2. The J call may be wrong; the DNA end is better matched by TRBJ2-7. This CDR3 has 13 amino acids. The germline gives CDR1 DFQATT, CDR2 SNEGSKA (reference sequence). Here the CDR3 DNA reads TGCAGTGCTAGTGGGGCTGGGACTAGCGAGCAGTACTTC. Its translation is CSASGAGTSEQYF.

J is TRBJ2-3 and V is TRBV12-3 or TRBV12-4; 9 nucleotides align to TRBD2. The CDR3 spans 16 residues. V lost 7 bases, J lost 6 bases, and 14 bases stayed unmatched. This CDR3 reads CASTHGLAGEADTQYF. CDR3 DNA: TGTGCCAGCACGCACGGCTTAGCGGGAGAGGCGGATACGCAGTATTTT.

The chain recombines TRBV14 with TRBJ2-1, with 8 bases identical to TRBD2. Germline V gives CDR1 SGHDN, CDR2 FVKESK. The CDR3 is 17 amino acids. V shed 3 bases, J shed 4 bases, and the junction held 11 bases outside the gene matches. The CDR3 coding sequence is TGTGCCAGCAGCCAGACTCGCGGGGGGATACGTTACAATGAGCAGTTCTTC. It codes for CASSQTRGGIRYNEQFF. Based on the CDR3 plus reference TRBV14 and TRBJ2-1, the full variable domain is EAGVTQFPSHSVIEKGQTVTLRCDPISGHDNLYWYRRVMGKEIKFLLHFVKESKQDESGMPNNRFLAERTGGTYSTLKVQPAELEDSGVYFCASSQTRGGIRYNEQFFGPGTRLTVL.

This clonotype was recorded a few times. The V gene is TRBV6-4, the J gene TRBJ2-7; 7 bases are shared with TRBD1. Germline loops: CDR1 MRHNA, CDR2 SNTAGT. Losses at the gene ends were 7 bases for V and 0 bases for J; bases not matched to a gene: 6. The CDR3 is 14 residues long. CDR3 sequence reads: CASNAGQDSYEQYF. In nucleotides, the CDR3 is TGTGCCAGCAATGCAGGACAGGACTCCTACGAGCAGTACTTC.

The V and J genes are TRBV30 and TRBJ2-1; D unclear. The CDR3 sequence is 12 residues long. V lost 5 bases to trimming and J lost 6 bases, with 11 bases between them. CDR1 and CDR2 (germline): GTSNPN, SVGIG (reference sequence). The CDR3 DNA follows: TGTGCCTGGGGCTTCCTCCGCAATGAGCAGTTCTTC. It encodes CAWGFLRNEQFF. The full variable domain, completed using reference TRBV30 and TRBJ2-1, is SQTIHQWPATLVQPVGSPLSLECTVEGTSNPNLYWYRQAAGRGLQLLFYSVGIGQISSEVPQNLSASRPQDRQFILSSKKLLLSDSGFYLCAWGFLRNEQFFGPGTRLTVL.

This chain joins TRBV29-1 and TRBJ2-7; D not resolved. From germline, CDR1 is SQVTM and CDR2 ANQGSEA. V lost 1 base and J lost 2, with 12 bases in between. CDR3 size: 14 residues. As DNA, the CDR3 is TGCAGCGTTGAAGTCGTCGGCAGTCCCTACGAGCAGTACTTC. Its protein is CSVEVVGSPYEQYF.

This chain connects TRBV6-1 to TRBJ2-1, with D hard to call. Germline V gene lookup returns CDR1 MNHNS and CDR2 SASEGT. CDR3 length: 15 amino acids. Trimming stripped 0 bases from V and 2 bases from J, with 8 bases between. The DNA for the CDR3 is TGTGCCAGCAGTGAAGCAGGGTTCCCCTACAATGAGCAGTTCTTC. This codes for CASSEAGFPYNEQFF.

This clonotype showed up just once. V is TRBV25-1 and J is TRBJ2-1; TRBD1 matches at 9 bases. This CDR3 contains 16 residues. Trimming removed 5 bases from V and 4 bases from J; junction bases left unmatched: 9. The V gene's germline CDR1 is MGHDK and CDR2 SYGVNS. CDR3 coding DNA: TGTGCCAGCAGTTCGGCCGGGACAGGGACATACAATGAGCAGTTCTTC. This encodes CASSSAGTGTYNEQFF. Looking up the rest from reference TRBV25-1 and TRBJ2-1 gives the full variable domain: EADIYQTPRYLVIGTGKKITLECSQTMGHDKMYWYQQDPGMELHLIHYSYGVNSTEKGDLSSESTVSRIRTEHFPLTLESARPSHTSQYLCASSSAGTGTYNEQFFGPGTRLTVL.

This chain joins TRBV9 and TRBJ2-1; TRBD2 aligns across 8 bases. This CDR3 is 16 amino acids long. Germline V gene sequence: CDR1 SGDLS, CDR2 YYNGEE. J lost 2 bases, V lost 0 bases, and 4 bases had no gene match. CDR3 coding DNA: TGTGCCAGCAGCGTAGGAACTAGCGGCACCTACAATGAGCAGTTCTTC. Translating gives CASSVGTSGTYNEQFF.

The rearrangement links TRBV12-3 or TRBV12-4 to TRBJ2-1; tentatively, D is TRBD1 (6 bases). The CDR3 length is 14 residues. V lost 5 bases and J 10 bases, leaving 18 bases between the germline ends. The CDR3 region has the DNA TGTGCCAGCAGTCCCGGGACAAGCGGATACGAGCAGTTCTTC. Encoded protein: CASSPGTSGYEQFF.

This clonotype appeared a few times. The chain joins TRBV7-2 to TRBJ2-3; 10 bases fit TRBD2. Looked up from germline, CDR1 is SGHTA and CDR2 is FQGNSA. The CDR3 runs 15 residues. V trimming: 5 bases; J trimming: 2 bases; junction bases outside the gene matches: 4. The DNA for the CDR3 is TGTGCCAGCAGCGGGACTAGCGCCACCACAGATACGCAGTATTTT. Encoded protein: CASSGTSATTDTQYF.

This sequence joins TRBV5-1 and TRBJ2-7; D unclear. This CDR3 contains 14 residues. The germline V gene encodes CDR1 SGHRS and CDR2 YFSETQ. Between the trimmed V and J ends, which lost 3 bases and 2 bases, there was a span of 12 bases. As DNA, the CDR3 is TGCGCCAGCAGCTACCTGACGGAGCCCTACGAGCAGTACTTC. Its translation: CASSYLTEPYEQYF.

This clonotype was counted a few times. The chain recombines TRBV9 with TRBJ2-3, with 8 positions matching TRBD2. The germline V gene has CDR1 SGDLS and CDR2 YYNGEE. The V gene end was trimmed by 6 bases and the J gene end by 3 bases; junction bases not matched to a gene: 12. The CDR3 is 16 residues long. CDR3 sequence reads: CASTLGGSGITDTQYF. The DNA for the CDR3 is TGTGCCAGCACCCTAGGGGGTAGCGGGATAACAGATACGCAGTATTTT.

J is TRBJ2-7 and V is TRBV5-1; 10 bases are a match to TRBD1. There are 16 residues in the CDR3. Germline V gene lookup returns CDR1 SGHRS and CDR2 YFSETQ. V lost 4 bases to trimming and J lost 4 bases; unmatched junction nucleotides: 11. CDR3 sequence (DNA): TGCGCCAGCAGCGAAGAGACAGGGGGCGCAGGTTACGAGCAGTACTTC. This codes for CASSEETGGAGYEQYF.

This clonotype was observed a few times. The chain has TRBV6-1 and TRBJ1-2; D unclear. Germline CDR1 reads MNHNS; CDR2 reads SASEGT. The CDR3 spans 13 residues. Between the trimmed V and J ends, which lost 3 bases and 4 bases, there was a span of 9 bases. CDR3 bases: TGTGCCAGCAGTGATAGCTGGCCCTATGGCTACACCTTC. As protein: CASSDSWPYGYTF.